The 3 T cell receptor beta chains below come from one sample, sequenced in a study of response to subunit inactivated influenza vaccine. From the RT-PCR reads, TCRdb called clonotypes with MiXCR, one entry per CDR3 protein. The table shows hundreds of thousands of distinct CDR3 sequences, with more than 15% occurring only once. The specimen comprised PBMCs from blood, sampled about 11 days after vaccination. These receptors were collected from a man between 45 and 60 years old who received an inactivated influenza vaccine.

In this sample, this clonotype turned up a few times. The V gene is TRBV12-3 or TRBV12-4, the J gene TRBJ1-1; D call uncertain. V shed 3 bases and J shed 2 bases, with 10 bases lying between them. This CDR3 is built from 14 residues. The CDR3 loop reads CASSFSRRNTEAFF. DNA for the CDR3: TGTGCCAGCAGTTTCAGCAGGCGCAACACTGAAGCTTTCTTT.

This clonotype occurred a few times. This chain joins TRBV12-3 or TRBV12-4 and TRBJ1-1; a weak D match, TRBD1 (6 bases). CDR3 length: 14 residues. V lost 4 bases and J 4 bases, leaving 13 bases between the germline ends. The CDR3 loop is CASSSFGGGTEAFF. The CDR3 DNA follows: TGTGCCAGCAGTTCCTTTGGAGGGGGCACTGAAGCTTTCTTT.

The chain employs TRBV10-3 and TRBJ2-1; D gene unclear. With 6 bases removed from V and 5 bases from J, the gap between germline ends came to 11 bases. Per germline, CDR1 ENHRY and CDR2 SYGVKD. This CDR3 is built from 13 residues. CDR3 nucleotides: TGTGCCATCAGCCTATCTAGGGACAATGAGCAGTTCTTC. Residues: CAISLSRDNEQFF.